This T cell receptor beta chain was sequenced for a study of blood T cell repertoires in COVID-19. Study as a whole: From the United States, Italy and Spain came samples of acute and convalescent COVID-19. Sample material is recorded as cDNA or gDNA derived from T cells, B-cell-depleted T cells, or PBMCs.

V shed 5 bases, J shed 4 bases, and the junction held 12 bases outside the gene matches. Germline V gene data show CDR1 as LNHNV and CDR2 as YYDKDF (reference sequence). CDR3 length: 16 amino acids. Original handling: Scientists estimated how many nucleated cells there were by amplifying reference gene primers. Profiled with immunoSEQ multiplex PCR; TCRdb holds only in-frame clones, not every one. The D gene and trimming were derived from the DNA, and the V and J assignments and clone size from that table. Among fewer than 15,000 clones listed, about 85% were seen once. The TCR sequence derives from a human donor in a cohort sampled during active COVID-19. The gene calls are TRBV15 and TRBJ1-2; 8 bases are a match to TRBD1. The specimen was peripheral blood. The CDR3 sequence is CATSPAPTGGAYGYTF. CDR3 DNA: TGTGCCACCAGCCCTGCCCCAACAGGGGGGGCCTATGGCTACACCTTC.